This TCR beta chain originates from a study of T cell changes during pregnancy in multiple sclerosis. Per germline, CDR1 LGHNA and CDR2 YSLEER. This CDR3 contains 14 residues. V trimming: 1 base; J trimming: 6 bases; junction bases outside the gene matches: 0. TCRdb's table, derived via immunoSEQ multiplex PCR, lists solely in-frame clones and lacks some. The repertoire holds about 70,000 clones, about 95% seen once, with about 0.61% in the top ten. The sample in question was peripheral blood, obtained in the third trimester of pregnancy. The V gene is TRBV4-3, the J gene TRBJ2-2; TRBD2 matches 9 bases. The TCR sequence derives from a female donor with multiple sclerosis, enrolled in a pregnancy study. CDR3 loop: CASSQASGAGELFF. The CDR3 nucleotides read TGCGCCAGCAGCCAAGCTAGCGGGGCCGGGGAGCTGTTTTTT.